A selection of T cell receptor beta chains follows, all from one sample in a study of cytomegalovirus exposure and HLA in healthy donors. Sequencing was performed with immunoSEQ multiplex PCR; in TCRdb, only in-frame clones are kept and a portion is missing. The sample records about 140,000 clones, roughly three quarters being singletons. Sequencing input: PBMCs. Source of these receptors: a woman aged 45-65 years in good health and CMV-seronegative. Each CDR3 is given with its conserved first and last residue. A D gene is named only where the DNA matches it firmly. A clone size is listed for some rows: how often the clone was seen (once, few, many), or a class if it is expanded.

j_call d_call v_call clone_size cdr3_nt cdr3_aa
TRBJ2-1 - TRBV6-4 once TGTGCCAGCAGTGACTCTCGAATGGCCAGCGATGAGCAGTTCTTC CASSDSRMASDEQFF
TRBJ2-2 - TRBV11-1 - TGTGCCAGCAGCCCGGACACGGGGGAGCTGTTTTTT CASSPDTGELFF
TRBJ1-2 - TRBV5-1 - TGCGCCAGCAGCTTGGGTCACGGGTATGGCTACACCTTC CASSLGHGYGYTF
TRBJ2-3 - TRBV5-4 once TGTGCCAGCAGCTTTGACAGGCTCACAGATACGCAGTATTTT CASSFDRLTDTQYF
TRBJ1-6 TRBD1 TRBV2 - TGTGCCAGCGGCCGGGACAGCAATTCACCCCTCCACTTT CASGRDSNSPLHF
TRBJ2-1 - TRBV7-9 - TGTGCCAGCAGCCGGGGGGAGCAGTTCTTC CASSRGEQFF
TRBJ2-1 TRBD2 TRBV7-9 - TGTGCCAGCATCCTAGATACTAGCGGGGGCCTTCGGGATGAGCAGTTCTTC CASILDTSGGLRDEQFF
TRBJ2-2 TRBD2 TRBV7-3 - TGTGCCAGCAGCCCCCCCAGGGAGGGCGGGGAGCTGTTTTTT CASSPPREGGELFF
TRBJ1-3 - TRBV27 - TGTGCCAGCAGTTTGAGCTCTGGAAACACCATATATTTT CASSLSSGNTIYF
TRBJ2-3 TRBD1 TRBV19 - TGTGCCAGTAGTGCGGGGACAGGTAAATTCACAGATACGCAGTATTTT CASSAGTGKFTDTQYF
TRBJ2-4 - TRBV5-6 - TGTGCCAGCAGCTTGACCGGGGGAAACATTCAGTACTTC CASSLTGGNIQYF
TRBJ2-2 - TRBV27 few TGTGCCAGCAGTTTCAGGGGAATGAACACCGGGGAGCTGTTTTTT CASSFRGMNTGELFF
TRBJ2-5 TRBD1 TRBV11-3 - TGTGCCAGCAGCCCCGGGACAGGAGATCGAGAGACCCAGTACTTC CASSPGTGDRETQYF
TRBJ1-2 TRBD1 TRBV19 - TGTGCCAGTAGTTGGGGACAGGGTGACGGCTACACCTTC CASSWGQGDGYTF
TRBJ1-5 - TRBV4-1 - TGCGCCAGCAGCCAAGACTCGACCGGCGGGCAGCCCCAGCATTTT CASSQDSTGGQPQHF
TRBJ1-1 - TRBV6-5 - TGTGCCAGCAGTTACTCGAGGGGGTACACTGAAGCTTTCTTT CASSYSRGYTEAFF
TRBJ1-4 - TRBV9 - TGTGCCAGCAGCACAACCGGGACATCTAATGAAAAACTGTTTTTT CASSTTGTSNEKLFF
TRBJ1-1 - TRBV6-1 - TGTGCCAGCATTTATAATCGGGTGTTGGACACTGAAGCTTTCTTT CASIYNRVLDTEAFF
TRBJ1-5 - TRBV10-3 once TGTGCCATCAGCCCAAGCAATCAGCCCCAGCATTTT CAISPSNQPQHF
TRBJ2-5 TRBD2 TRBV28 once TGTGCCAGCAGTTCCCAGCGGGGGGGCCCCCAAGAGACCCAGTACTTC CASSSQRGGPQETQYF